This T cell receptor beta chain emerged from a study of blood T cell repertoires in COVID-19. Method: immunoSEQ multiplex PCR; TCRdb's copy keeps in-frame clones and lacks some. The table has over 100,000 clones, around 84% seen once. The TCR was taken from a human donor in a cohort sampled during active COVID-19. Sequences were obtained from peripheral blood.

CDR3 residues: CASTDLGVSTDTQYF. CDR3 coding DNA: TGTGCCAGTACCGACCTAGGGGTTAGCACAGATACGCAGTATTTT. V and J are TRBV7-2 and TRBJ2-3; D perhaps matches TRBD1 (5 bases). Germline V gene sequence: CDR1 SGHTA, CDR2 FQGNSA. V lost 9 bases, J lost 0 bases, and 16 bases lay in between. This CDR3 spans 15 amino acids.